Shown below are 32 T cell receptor beta chains from a single sample sequenced in a study of cytomegalovirus exposure and HLA in healthy donors. Vbeta (60) and Jbeta (13) primers were used in the PCR. TCRdb's table, derived via immunoSEQ multiplex PCR, lists solely in-frame clones and lacks some. The sample has 95,000 to 110,000 clones, and its top ten clones hold around 3.5%. The sample consisted of PBMCs. These receptors all stem from a man aged 35 to 55 in good health and CMV-seronegative.

The chain joins TRBV13 to TRBJ2-1, with TRBD2 matching 9 bases. The germline CDR1 and CDR2 sequences are PRHDT and FYEKMQ (reference sequence). This CDR3 has 14 residues. V lost 3 bases, J lost 5 bases, and 2 bases stayed unmatched. This CDR3 is CASSLASGNNEQFF. The CDR3 nucleotides are TGTGCCAGCAGCTTGGCTAGCGGGAACAATGAGCAGTTCTTC.

V usage is TRBV2 and J usage is TRBJ1-5, with a possible D match to TRBD1 (5 bases). Germline V gene sequence: CDR1 SNHLY, CDR2 FYNNEI. The CDR3 runs to 15 residues. Trimming removed 3 bases at V and 2 bases at J, with 11 bases between. This chain's CDR3 is CASSDGGWGNQPQHF. CDR3 DNA: TGTGCCAGCAGTGACGGGGGTTGGGGCAATCAGCCCCAGCATTTT.

V gene TRBV10-3 combines with J gene TRBJ2-5, with TRBD1 matching over 7 bases. Trimming at V came to 2 bases and at J to 4 bases, leaving 4 bases not matched to a gene. The CDR3 runs to 14 residues. From germline, CDR1 is ENHRY and CDR2 SYGVKD. CDR3 sequence reads: CAISEPTGIETQYF. CDR3 nucleotides: TGTGCCATCAGTGAGCCGACAGGGATAGAGACCCAGTACTTC.

The rearrangement joins TRBV5-4 to TRBJ2-2; 7 bases align to TRBD1. The junction had 9 bases not matched to a gene; V was cut back by 4 bases and J by 6 bases. The CDR3 has 15 residues. The germline V gene encodes CDR1 SGHNT and CDR2 YYREEE (reference sequence). This chain's CDR3 is CASSTTGTTAGELFF. CDR3 in DNA: TGTGCCAGCAGCACGACAGGGACCACCGCCGGGGAGCTGTTTTTT.

The genes are TRBV14 and TRBJ1-2; D call uncertain. There are 18 residues in the CDR3. V shed 1 base and J shed 8 bases, with 26 bases lying between them. Germline values: CDR1 SGHDN, CDR2 FVKESK. DNA of the CDR3: TGTGCCAGCAGCCAAGCCGCAGCGGGGATGGCTGGTTCGCAAGGCTACACCTTC. Amino acid sequence: CASSQAAAGMAGSQGYTF. The full variable domain, with the rest looked up from reference TRBV14 and TRBJ1-2, is EAGVTQFPSHSVIEKGQTVTLRCDPISGHDNLYWYRRVMGKEIKFLLHFVKESKQDESGMPNNRFLAERTGGTYSTLKVQPAELEDSGVYFCASSQAAAGMAGSQGYTFGSGTRLTVV.

The chain uses TRBV7-9 and TRBJ2-7, with 9 positions matching TRBD1. This CDR3 region has 16 residues. Germline-derived CDR1 and CDR2 are SEHNR and FQNEAQ (reference sequence). J was trimmed by 5 bases and V by 6 bases; bases with no gene match: 14. CDR3 DNA sequence: TGTGCCAGCAGGACGCCATGGGGAACAGGGGGCGACGAGCAGTACTTC. It specifies CASRTPWGTGGDEQYF. The entire variable domain, with the rest obtained from reference TRBV7-9 and TRBJ2-7, is as follows: DTGVSQNPRHKITKRGQNVTFRCDPISEHNRLYWYRQTLGQGPEFLTYFQNEAQLEKSRLLSDRFSAERPKGSFSTLEIQRTEQGDSAMYLCASRTPWGTGGDEQYFGPGTRLTVT.

The chain uses TRBV6-5 and TRBJ2-3; TRBD1 is a possible D gene (6 bases). The germline V gene encodes CDR1 MNHEY and CDR2 SVGAGI. V lost 0 bases to trimming and J lost 1 base, with 8 bases between them. This CDR3 has 15 residues. CDR3 in DNA: TGTGCCAGCAGTTACTCCAGGGGTGGCACAGATACGCAGTATTTT. Its translation: CASSYSRGGTDTQYF.

This chain links TRBV9 with TRBJ2-2; D call uncertain. The CDR3 spans 14 residues. Germline V gene data show CDR1 as SGDLS and CDR2 as YYNGEE. V was pared by 3 bases and J by 5 bases, with 11 bases between. CDR3 sequence (DNA): TGTGCCAGCAGCGGAGTTACTACGACCGGGGAGCTGTTTTTT. Residues: CASSGVTTTGELFF.

The rearrangement joins TRBV29-1 to TRBJ2-2; D gene ambiguous. Germline CDR1 and CDR2: SQVTM and ANQGSEA. Trimming removed 4 bases at V and 6 bases at J, with 9 bases between. The CDR3 loop spans 12 amino acids. The CDR3 DNA is TGCAGCGTTGGCATAGCCCCCGGGGAGCTGTTTTTT. It is translated as CSVGIAPGELFF.

The chain links TRBV9 to TRBJ2-7, with 7 bases identical to TRBD1. Germline CDR1 reads SGDLS; CDR2 reads YYNGEE. J was trimmed by 3 bases and V by 0 bases; bases with no gene match: 6. CDR3 length: 15 amino acids. DNA for the CDR3: TGTGCCAGCAGCGTAGGAGACAGGGATTACTACGAGCAGTACTTC. This translates into CASSVGDRDYYEQYF.

The chain links TRBV28 to TRBJ2-1; TRBD2 is a possible D gene (5 bases). From germline, CDR1 is MDHEN and CDR2 SYDVKM. CDR3 length: 11 amino acids. V lost 8 bases to trimming and J lost 5 bases, with 7 bases between them. CDR3 residues: CASRGNNEQFF. The CDR3 DNA follows: TGTGCCAGCCGGGGTAACAATGAGCAGTTCTTC.

This chain uses TRBV7-9 with TRBJ2-1; 9 bases are a match to TRBD1. The J segment lost 6 bases and the V segment lost 4 bases, leaving 4 bases of the junction unmatched. Germline V gives CDR1 SEHNR, CDR2 FQNEAQ (reference sequence). This CDR3 contains 14 residues. CDR3 nucleotide sequence: TGTGCCAGCAGCTCAGCGACAGGGGGCAATGAGCAGTTCTTC. It is translated as CASSSATGGNEQFF. The entire variable domain, with the rest obtained from reference TRBV7-9 and TRBJ2-1, is as follows: DTGVSQNPRHKITKRGQNVTFRCDPISEHNRLYWYRQTLGQGPEFLTYFQNEAQLEKSRLLSDRFSAERPKGSFSTLEIQRTEQGDSAMYLCASSSATGGNEQFFGPGTRLTVL.

This rearrangement joins TRBV6-5 to TRBJ2-2; 7 bases fit TRBD1. This CDR3 has 14 amino acids. The V gene's germline CDR1 is MNHEY and CDR2 SVGAGI. The ends lost 2 bases at V and 5 bases at J; junction bases unmatched: 2. CDR3 sequence (DNA): TGTGCCAGCAGTTACCGGGACAGTACCGGGGAGCTGTTTTTT. Translating it yields CASSYRDSTGELFF.

This chain connects TRBV15 to TRBJ1-2; D is perhaps TRBD1 (6 bases). Trimming left V 3 bases short and J 4 bases short, with 18 bases between. The CDR3 extends over 16 amino acids. CDR1 LNHNV and CDR2 YYDKDF come from the germline V gene (reference sequence). The CDR3 DNA is TGTGCCACCAGCAGTGCCGGGACACTTAGTATCTATGGCTACACCTTC. This sequence encodes CATSSAGTLSIYGYTF.

The V gene is TRBV9, the J gene TRBJ2-5; D perhaps matches TRBD2 (6 bases). CDR1 SGDLS and CDR2 YYNGEE come from the germline V gene. There are 16 residues in the CDR3. The V end was cut by 3 bases, the J end by 2 bases, with 17 bases between. The CDR3 sequence is CASSGGVGGIQETQYF. The CDR3 DNA sequence: TGTGCCAGCAGCGGGGGCGTGGGAGGAATTCAAGAGACCCAGTACTTC.

The chain is built from TRBV6-1 and TRBJ2-1, with 8 bases fitting TRBD1. The CDR3 runs 14 residues. Germline V gene sequence: CDR1 MNHNS, CDR2 SASEGT. V dropped 6 bases and J dropped 0; count of bases not matched to a gene: 1. This CDR3 is CASRTGGSYNEQFF. In DNA form, the CDR3 reads TGTGCCAGCAGAACAGGGGGCTCCTACAATGAGCAGTTCTTC.

The chain links TRBV18 to TRBJ1-6, with 8 bases fitting TRBD1. The germline V gene has CDR1 KGHSH and CDR2 LQKENI. The CDR3 sequence is 16 residues long. Trimming took 5 bases from V and 6 from J; bases not matched to a gene: 9. CDR3 nucleotide sequence: TGTGCCAGCTCAACCCTTGACAGGGGCTTTAATTCACCCCTCCACTTT. Its translation: CASSTLDRGFNSPLHF.

The chain is built from TRBV6-6 and TRBJ1-2; tentatively, D is TRBD1 (5 bases). The germline V gene has CDR1 MNHNY and CDR2 SVGAGI (reference sequence). CDR3 length equals 15 residues. The V end lost 2 bases, the J end lost 4 bases, and 14 bases lay between the germline ends. The CDR3 DNA is TGTGCCAGCAGTTACGGGGACGGGGGTTCCTATGGCTACACCTTC. Its translation: CASSYGDGGSYGYTF.

The chain uses TRBV30 and TRBJ2-5; D gene unclear. The J call is uncertain, as TRBJ2-7 better fits the DNA end. The CDR3 totals 11 residues. CDR1 and CDR2 from the germline V gene are GTSNPN and SVGIG (reference sequence). The CDR3 DNA reads as TGTGCCTGGAGTAGGCGTAGCGAGCAGTACTTC. It is translated as CAWSRRSEQYF.

The rearrangement joins TRBV2 to TRBJ1-4; a possible D gene is TRBD1 (5 bases). V dropped 7 bases and J dropped 0 bases, with 9 bases sitting between them. CDR1 SNHLY and CDR2 FYNNEI come from the germline V gene. This CDR3 contains 14 residues. CDR3 DNA sequence: TGTGCCAGCAAAGGGGCTGCAACTAATGAAAAACTGTTTTTT. As protein: CASKGAATNEKLFF.

The V and J genes are TRBV11-2 and TRBJ2-1; 10 bases agree with TRBD2. With 5 bases clipped from V and 2 bases from J, the junction kept 6 bases outside the gene matches. Germline V gene lookup returns CDR1 SGHAT and CDR2 FQNNGV. This CDR3 spans 16 amino acids. CDR3 amino acids: CASSLTSGPTYNEQFF. The CDR3 DNA is TGTGCCAGCAGCCTGACTAGCGGGCCGACCTACAATGAGCAGTTCTTC.

The chain carries TRBV7-2 and TRBJ2-1; 10 bases fit TRBD2. Trimming cost V 1 base and J 9 bases; bases outside gene matches: 6. CDR1 SGHTA and CDR2 FQGNSA come from the germline V gene. CDR3 size: 15 residues. Here the CDR3 reads CASSLVLAGEIEQFF. The CDR3, as DNA: TGTGCCAGCAGCTTAGTCCTAGCGGGGGAGATTGAGCAGTTCTTC.

This chain links TRBV2 with TRBJ1-1, with 7 bases aligning to TRBD1. This CDR3 is 14 amino acids long. The V and J ends lost 2 bases and 4 bases, in that order; junction bases with no gene match: 4. Per the germline V gene, CDR1 is SNHLY and CDR2 is FYNNEI. The CDR3 DNA reads TGTGCCAGCAGTGAACGGGCAGGGGGCACTGAAGCTTTCTTT. Translation gives CASSERAGGTEAFF.

The chain combines TRBV6-1 with TRBJ1-6; no reliable D call. This CDR3 contains 15 residues. Germline V lookup: CDR1 MNHNS, CDR2 SASEGT. V gave up 6 bases and J gave up 6 bases, with 15 bases separating them. The CDR3 sequence: CASSRAGISNSPLHF. The CDR3 DNA reads as TGTGCCAGCAGCCGGGCGGGTATTAGTAATTCACCCCTCCACTTT.

The CDR3 is CASRTYRGETQYF. CDR3 in DNA: TGTGCCAGCAGGACCTATAGGGGAGAGACCCAGTACTTC. The rearrangement links TRBV28 to TRBJ2-5, with D perhaps matching TRBD1 (5 bases). Deletions cut 6 bases from V and 4 bases from J, with 12 bases between. This CDR3 region has 13 residues. Per germline, CDR1 MDHEN and CDR2 SYDVKM.

The rearrangement joins TRBV9 to TRBJ2-7; D unresolved. Looked up from germline, CDR1 is SGDLS and CDR2 is YYNGEE. The V end lost 2 bases, the J end lost 0 bases, and 12 bases lay between the germline ends. The CDR3 runs to 15 residues. DNA of the CDR3: TGTGCCAGCAGCGTCGGCGAGAGGAGCTCCTACGAGCAGTACTTC. Its protein product is CASSVGERSSYEQYF.

This sequence joins TRBV6-5 and TRBJ1-6; D is possibly TRBD1 (5 bases). V was trimmed by 4 bases and J by 6 bases, leaving 13 bases between them. The CDR3 runs 15 residues. The germline gives CDR1 MNHEY, CDR2 SVGAGI. In nucleotides, the CDR3 is TGTGCCAGCAGTTCCTCCACCGACAGTAATTCACCCCTCCACTTT. Amino acid sequence: CASSSSTDSNSPLHF.

The V gene is TRBV9, the J gene TRBJ1-3, with TRBD1 matching 9 bases. The ends lost 3 bases at V and 2 bases at J; junction bases unmatched: 6. The CDR3 runs to 16 residues. Germline CDR1 and CDR2: SGDLS and YYNGEE. CDR3 sequence: CASSGTHRGPGNTIYF. CDR3 in DNA: TGTGCCAGCAGCGGCACTCACAGGGGGCCTGGAAACACCATATATTTT.

This chain uses TRBV7-2 with TRBJ2-1; no reliable D call. The germline V gene has CDR1 SGHTA and CDR2 FQGNSA. CDR3 length: 15 amino acids. V was pared by 1 base and J by 0 bases, with 7 bases between. The DNA of the CDR3 is TGTGCCAGCAGCTTAGACCCCAGCTCCTACAATGAGCAGTTCTTC. Its protein is CASSLDPSSYNEQFF.

The CDR3 region has the DNA TGTGCCAGCAGCGATACAGGGGGCTACTACAATGAGCAGTTCTTC. As protein: CASSDTGGYYNEQFF. The V call is TRBV7-8, the J call TRBJ2-1; 9 bases are shared with TRBD1. The germline gives CDR1 SGHVS, CDR2 FQNEAQ. The CDR3 is 15 amino acids. V gave up 5 bases and J gave up 3 bases; unmatched junction bases: 5. The full variable domain, rest sourced from reference TRBV7-8 and TRBJ2-1, is GAGVSQSPRYKVAKRGQDVALRCDPISGHVSLFWYQQALGQGPEFLTYFQNEAQLDKSGLPSDRFFAERPEGSVSTLKIQRTQQEDSAVYLCASSDTGGYYNEQFFGPGTRLTVL.

The rearrangement links TRBV6-5 to TRBJ1-1; perhaps TRBD1 as D (5 bases). V was shortened by 5 bases and J by 4 bases, with 11 bases between the two germline ends. Germline V lookup: CDR1 MNHEY, CDR2 SVGAGI. This CDR3 has 13 residues. The CDR3 bases are TGTGCCAGCAGTCTCAGTGGGGCCACTGAAGCTTTCTTT. This sequence encodes CASSLSGATEAFF.

The chain carries TRBV7-6 and TRBJ2-1; 11 nucleotides agree with TRBD1. Germline V CDR1 and CDR2: SGHVS, FNYEAQ. With 4 bases clipped from V and 7 bases from J, the junction kept 9 bases outside the gene matches. This CDR3 contains 16 residues. CDR3 loop: CASSSGQGALTNEQFF. CDR3 nucleotides: TGTGCCAGCAGCTCCGGACAGGGGGCTCTTACAAATGAGCAGTTCTTC.